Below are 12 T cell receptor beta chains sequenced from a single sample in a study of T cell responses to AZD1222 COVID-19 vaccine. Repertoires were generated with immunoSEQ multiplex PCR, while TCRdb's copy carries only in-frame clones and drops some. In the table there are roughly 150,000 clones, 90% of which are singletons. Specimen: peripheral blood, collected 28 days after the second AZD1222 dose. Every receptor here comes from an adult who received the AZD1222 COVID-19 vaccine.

The CDR3 region is CASSYRGQGSPLHF. CDR3 coding DNA: TGTGCCAGCAGTTACCGAGGTCAAGGTTCACCCCTCCACTTT. The genes are TRBV6-5 and TRBJ1-6; D unresolved. The CDR3 runs 14 residues. Trimming shortened V by 2 bases and J by 9 bases, and 11 bases separated the two germline ends. Germline V gene sequence: CDR1 MNHEY, CDR2 SVGAGI.

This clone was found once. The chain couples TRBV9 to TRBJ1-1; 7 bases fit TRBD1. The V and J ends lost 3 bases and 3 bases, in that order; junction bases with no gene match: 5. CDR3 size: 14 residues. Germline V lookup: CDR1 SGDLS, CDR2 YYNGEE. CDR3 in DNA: TGTGCCAGCAGCGCCAGACAGGGCCACACTGAAGCTTTCTTT. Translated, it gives CASSARQGHTEAFF.

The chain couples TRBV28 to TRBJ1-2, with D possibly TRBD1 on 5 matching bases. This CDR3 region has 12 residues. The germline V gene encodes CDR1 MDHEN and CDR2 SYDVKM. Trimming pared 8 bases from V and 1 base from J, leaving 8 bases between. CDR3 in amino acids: CASLRVNYGYTF. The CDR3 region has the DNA TGTGCCAGCCTCAGGGTTAACTATGGCTACACCTTC.

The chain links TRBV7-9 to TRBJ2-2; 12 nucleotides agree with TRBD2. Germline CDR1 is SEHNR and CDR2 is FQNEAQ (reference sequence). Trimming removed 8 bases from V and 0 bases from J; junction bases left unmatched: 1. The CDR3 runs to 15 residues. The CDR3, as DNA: TGTGCCAGCCTAGCGGGAGGGCCGAACACCGGGGAGCTGTTTTTT. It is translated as CASLAGGPNTGELFF.

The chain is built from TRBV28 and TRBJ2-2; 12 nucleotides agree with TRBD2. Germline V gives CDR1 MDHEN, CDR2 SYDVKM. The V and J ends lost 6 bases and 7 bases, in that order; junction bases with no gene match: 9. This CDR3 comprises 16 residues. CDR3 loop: CASSYLAGGPSGELFF. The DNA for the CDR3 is TGTGCCAGCAGCTATCTAGCGGGAGGGCCGAGCGGGGAGCTGTTTTTT. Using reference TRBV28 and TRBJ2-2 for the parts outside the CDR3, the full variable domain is DVKVTQSSRYLVKRTGEKVFLECVQDMDHENMFWYRQDPGLGLRLIYFSYDVKMKEKGDIPEGYSVSREKKERFSLILESASTNQTSMYLCASSYLAGGPSGELFFGEGSRLTVL.

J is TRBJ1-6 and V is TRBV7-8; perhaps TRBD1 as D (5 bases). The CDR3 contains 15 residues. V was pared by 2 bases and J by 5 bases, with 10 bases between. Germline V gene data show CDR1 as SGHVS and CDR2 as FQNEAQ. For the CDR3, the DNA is TGTGCCAGCAGCTTATGGGGCAGGGATAATTCACCCCTCCACTTT. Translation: CASSLWGRDNSPLHF. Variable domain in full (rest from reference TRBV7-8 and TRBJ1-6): GAGVSQSPRYKVAKRGQDVALRCDPISGHVSLFWYQQALGQGPEFLTYFQNEAQLDKSGLPSDRFFAERPEGSVSTLKIQRTQQEDSAVYLCASSLWGRDNSPLHFGNGTRLTVT.

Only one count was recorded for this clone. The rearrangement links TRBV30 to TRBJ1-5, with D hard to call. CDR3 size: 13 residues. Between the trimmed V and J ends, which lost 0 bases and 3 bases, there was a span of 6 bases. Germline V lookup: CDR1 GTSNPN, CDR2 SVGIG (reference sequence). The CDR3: CAWSVLLNQPQHF. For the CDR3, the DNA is TGTGCCTGGAGTGTACTCCTCAATCAGCCCCAGCATTTT.

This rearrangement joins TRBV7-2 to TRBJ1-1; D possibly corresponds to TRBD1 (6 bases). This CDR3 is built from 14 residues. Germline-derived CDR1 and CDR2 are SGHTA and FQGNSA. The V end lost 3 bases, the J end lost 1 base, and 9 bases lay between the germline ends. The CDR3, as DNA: TGTGCCAGCAGCTTCGGGACACCGAACACTGAAGCTTTCTTT. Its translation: CASSFGTPNTEAFF.

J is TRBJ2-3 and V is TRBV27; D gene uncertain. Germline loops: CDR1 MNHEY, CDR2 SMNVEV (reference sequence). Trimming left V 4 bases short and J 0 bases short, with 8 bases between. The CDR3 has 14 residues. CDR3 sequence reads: CASSSLFSTDTQYF. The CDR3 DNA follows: TGTGCCAGCAGTTCGCTTTTTAGCACAGATACGCAGTATTTT.

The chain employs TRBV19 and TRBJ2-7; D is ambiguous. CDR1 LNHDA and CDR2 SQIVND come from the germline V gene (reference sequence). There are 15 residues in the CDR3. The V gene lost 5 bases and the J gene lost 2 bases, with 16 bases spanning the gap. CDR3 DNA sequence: TGTGCCAGTAGTTCTGCCGCCACCGGCGCCTACGAGCAGTACTTC. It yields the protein CASSSAATGAYEQYF.

The CDR3 DNA is TGTGCCAGCAGCCTGGACTCGAATTACCCCCCCTACGAGCAGTACTTC. It is translated as CASSLDSNYPPYEQYF. The genes are TRBV14 and TRBJ2-7; TRBD2 is a possible D gene (5 bases). V lost 4 bases to trimming and J lost 2 bases, with 18 bases between them. This CDR3 contains 16 residues. Germline CDR1 is SGHDN and CDR2 is FVKESK.

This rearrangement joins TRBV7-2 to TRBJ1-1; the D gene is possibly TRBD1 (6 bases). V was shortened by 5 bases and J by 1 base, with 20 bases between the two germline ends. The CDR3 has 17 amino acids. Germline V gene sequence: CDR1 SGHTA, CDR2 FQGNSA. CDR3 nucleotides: TGTGCCAGCAGCCCCTCGGGACGGGGGCGAGGGAACACTGAAGCTTTCTTT. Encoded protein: CASSPSGRGRGNTEAFF. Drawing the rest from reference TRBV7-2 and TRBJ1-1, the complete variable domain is GAGVSQSPSNKVTEKGKDVELRCDPISGHTALYWYRQSLGQGLEFLIYFQGNSAPDKSGLPSDRFSAERTGGSVSTLTIQRTQQEDSAVYLCASSPSGRGRGNTEAFFGQGTRLTVV.